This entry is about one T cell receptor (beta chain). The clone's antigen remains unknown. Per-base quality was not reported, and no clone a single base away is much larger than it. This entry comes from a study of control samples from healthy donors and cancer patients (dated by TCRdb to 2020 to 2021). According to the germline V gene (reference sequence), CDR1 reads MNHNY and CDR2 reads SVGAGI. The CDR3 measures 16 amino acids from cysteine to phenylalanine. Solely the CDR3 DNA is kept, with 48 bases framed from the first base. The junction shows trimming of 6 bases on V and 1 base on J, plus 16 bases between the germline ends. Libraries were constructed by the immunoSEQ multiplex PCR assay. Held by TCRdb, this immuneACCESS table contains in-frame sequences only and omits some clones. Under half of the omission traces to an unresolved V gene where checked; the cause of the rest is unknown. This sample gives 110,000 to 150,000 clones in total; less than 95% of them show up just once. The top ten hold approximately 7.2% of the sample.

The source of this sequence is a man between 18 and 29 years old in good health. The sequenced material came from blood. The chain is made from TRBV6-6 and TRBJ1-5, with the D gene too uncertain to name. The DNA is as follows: TGTGCCAGCAGCCGTGACACACGGGTGAGCAATCAGCCCCAGCATTTT. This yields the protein CASSRDTRVSNQPQHF.